The clone carrying this TCR beta chain has a handful of counts. What it binds is not known. Germline V CDR1 and CDR2: SGHTA, FQGNSA. The CDR3 spans 16 residues. V was pared by 5 bases and J by 2 bases, with 8 bases of the junction left unmatched. This sample is part of a study of blood T cells in healthy people across ages. For the second PCR, which ran for about 6 to 11 cycles, a sample-barcoded 5' primer and a J-beta primer mix were used. There were at least 3 million CDR3-containing paired-end reads obtained from each sample. One entry per CDR3 protein results from TCRdb running MiXCR on the 5' RACE reads. The sample holds fewer than 1,200,000 distinct CDR3 sequences; almost 25% are singletons and the top ten take around 0.75%. The study, taken as a whole, reports: Across samples, TCR beta diversity tracked strongly with naive T cell percentage.

The sample was also linked to a second study, of T cells of mothers and their children. From that second work: The study obtained over 8 million TCR beta CDR3 reads per mother and about 3 million per child.

The V call is TRBV7-2, the J call TRBJ2-4; TRBD1 agrees at 8 bases. The TCR comes from a girl aged 2 to 10 in good health. Sequences were obtained from blood. CDR3 loop: CASSPGQGLSKNIQYF. The CDR3 coding sequence is TGTGCCAGCAGCCCAGGACAGGGTCTATCCAAAAACATTCAGTACTTC.